The text below deals with one TCR beta chain. Its antigen is unknown. It has no much larger one-base neighbor in the sample; base qualities were not kept. Library creation used PCR. This sample was sequenced with a NextSeq 500. TCRdb reprocessing: public reads trimmed at Q25 with fastp, clones called with MiXCR, in-frame beta chains kept. Here each entry gathers all rows of one CDR3 protein and keeps the most common genes and DNA. For this sample the table gives about 12,000 distinct CDR3 sequences, of which 47% were detected only once. Around 12% of the sample is held by the ten biggest clonotypes. This sample was taken from a study of immune characterization of retroperitoneal liposarcoma (dated by TCRdb to the late 2010s). The sequence came from a female donor with retroperitoneal liposarcoma. Sequencing was performed on tumor tissue.

The DNA sequence follows: TGTGCCAGCCGAATGCGGGGGGGGGGATCGTACGAGCAGTACTTC. This translates into CASRMRGGGSYEQYF. The chain was built from TRBV27 and TRBJ2-5, and 9 junction bases match TRBD2. Judging by the DNA end, TRBJ2-7 fits better; the J call may be wrong. Including cysteine and phenylalanine, the CDR3 has 15 amino acids. The read is trimmed to its CDR3 DNA, 45 bases read in frame from base 1. According to the germline V gene (reference sequence), CDR1 reads MNHEY and CDR2 reads SMNVEV.